This is a list of T cell receptor beta chains from one sample in a study of blood T cell repertoires in COVID-19. TCRdb's copy holds only in-frame clones and misses some; the assay was immunoSEQ multiplex PCR. The data hold just over 150,000 clones, with 92% observed a single time. Sequencing was carried out using peripheral blood. These receptors were collected from a man aged 30-40 years with COVID-19, enrolled during active disease. The CDR3 runs from the conserved cysteine through the conserved F or W. The D gene is left open where the match is weak. Only some rows state a clone size, as once, few, many or a class for expanded clones.

CDR3 DNA	CDR3 protein	D gene	V gene	clone size	J gene
TGTGCCAGCTCACCTGGACTAGCTCAGATCCCCGGAGCCTACAATGAGCAGTTCTTC	CASSPGLAQIPGAYNEQFF	TRBD2	TRBV18	-	TRBJ2-1
TGTGCCAGCAGCCAAGATCGTCGGGACAGGGTTATGGCTGAGCAGTTCTTC	CASSQDRRDRVMAEQFF	TRBD1	TRBV3-1/TRBV3-2	once	TRBJ2-1
TGTGCCTGGGCCAGGGGTCGATACGAGCAGTACTTC	CAWARGRYEQYF	-	TRBV30	-	TRBJ2-7
TGTGCCAGCAGTTTATCGGGACAAGTGAAAAAAAATAACTATGGCTACACCTTC	CASSLSGQVKKNNYGYTF	-	TRBV27	-	TRBJ1-2
TGTGCCAGCAGCTTAGAACGCCCGGGGAACACTGAAGCTTTCTTT	CASSLERPGNTEAFF	-	TRBV11-1	-	TRBJ1-1
TGTGCCAGCAGCTTCTTCGGGGTCTCCTACGAGCAGTACTTC	CASSFFGVSYEQYF	-	TRBV7-2	once	TRBJ2-7
TGTGCCAGCAGCCCAAGCGGGAGGGCCCACACCGGGGAGCTGTTTTTT	CASSPSGRAHTGELFF	TRBD2	TRBV11-3	once	TRBJ2-2
TGTGCCAGCAGCCTCACCAGGGGTAGGGCTTCCTACGAGCAGTACTTC	CASSLTRGRASYEQYF	-	TRBV7-2	-	TRBJ2-7
TGTGCCAGCAGTTACTCGGGACTAGCGGGATACAATGAGCAGTTCTTC	CASSYSGLAGYNEQFF	TRBD2	TRBV6-2/TRBV6-3	-	TRBJ2-1
TGTGCCTGGGGGACAGGGGCTGGTGAAAAACTGTTTTTT	CAWGTGAGEKLFF	TRBD1	TRBV30	-	TRBJ1-4
TGTGCCAGCAGCCAGACACCCGGGGCCTACAATGAGCAGTTCTTC	CASSQTPGAYNEQFF	-	TRBV3-1/TRBV3-2	-	TRBJ2-1
TGTGCCAGCAGTTATCAGGGGACCGAGTACGAGCAGTACTTC	CASSYQGTEYEQYF	-	TRBV6-5	-	TRBJ2-7
TGTGCCAGCAGTGTAAACGCTCCAGGGCCTTGGGAGCTGTTTTTT	CASSVNAPGPWELFF	-	TRBV28	-	TRBJ2-2
TGTGCCAGCAGCTTATTCAGGAACCCCACAGATACGCAGTATTTT	CASSLFRNPTDTQYF	-	TRBV7-2	-	TRBJ2-3
TGTGCCAGCAGCCGTACTACAGGGGAACTCAGCTCACCCCTCCACTTT	CASSRTTGELSSPLHF	TRBD1	TRBV7-2	-	TRBJ1-6